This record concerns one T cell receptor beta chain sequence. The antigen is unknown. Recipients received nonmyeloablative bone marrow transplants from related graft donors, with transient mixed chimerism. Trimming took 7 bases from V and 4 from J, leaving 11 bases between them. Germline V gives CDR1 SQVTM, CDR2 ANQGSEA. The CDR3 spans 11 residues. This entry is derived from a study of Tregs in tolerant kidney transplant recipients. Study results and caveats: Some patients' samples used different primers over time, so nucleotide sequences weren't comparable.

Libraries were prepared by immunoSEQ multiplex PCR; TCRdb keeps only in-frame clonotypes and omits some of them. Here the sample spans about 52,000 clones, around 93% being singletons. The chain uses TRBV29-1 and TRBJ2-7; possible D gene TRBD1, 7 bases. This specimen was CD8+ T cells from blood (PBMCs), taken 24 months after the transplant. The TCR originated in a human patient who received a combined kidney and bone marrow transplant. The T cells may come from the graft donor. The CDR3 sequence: CSAQGGYEQYF. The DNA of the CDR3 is TGCAGCGCTCAGGGGGGTTACGAGCAGTACTTC.